This T cell receptor beta chain came from a study of Ad26.COV2.S vaccination and SARS-CoV-2 variants (dated by TCRdb to the early 2020s). Some background on the complete study: Vaccine-arm donors were drawn from COV1001, a multicentre, randomized, double-blind, placebo-controlled phase I-IIa trial of Ad26.COV2.S in healthy adults. Ad26.COV2.S was given intramuscularly at 5x10^10 or 1x10^11 viral particles, as a single shot or as two shots 56 days apart. Participants in the trial were split at random into five groups of five each, receiving low-dose or high-dose Ad26.COV2.S once or twice, or else placebo on both occasions. TCRbeta repertoire sequencing served as the tool for gauging how specific and how broad the SARS-CoV-2-reactive T cell receptors were following Ad26.COV2.S vaccination. Throughout the experiments and outcome assessment, investigators stayed blinded to trial group allocation. A total of roughly 32 samples were included in the TCR-sequenced set, comprising roughly 19 Ad26.COV2.S vaccine recipients, 5 placebo recipients and 8 SARS-CoV-2 convalescent individuals. What the work shows at the level of the full study, not this receptor alone: The authors noted that total T cell responses may have been underestimated by the TCR breadth and depth analyses. Comparing responses between vaccine doses or regimens was not something the study was powered to do. Non-spike TCR breadth was comparable between vaccine and placebo recipients, consistent with the vaccine containing only spike. Higher spike-specific TCR breadth was observed in Ad26.COV2.S recipients than in placebo recipients (P = 0.0014). Substantial breadth of spike-specific CD8+ and CD4+ T cell responses was reported after vaccination.

TCRbeta CDR3 regions were sequenced with the immunoSEQ Assay. After extraction, genomic DNA underwent amplification by bias-controlled multiplex PCR, followed by high-throughput sequencing. As for the authors' bioinformatics: Collapsing and filtering of sequences were performed to quantify the absolute abundance of each unique TCRbeta CDR3 region. T cell fraction was estimated by normalizing TCRbeta template counts to usable DNA, with usable DNA measured through amplification of reference genes found in all nucleated cells. Repertoire TCRs were annotated as SARS-CoV-2-specific by exact matching of V gene, CDR3 amino acid sequence and J gene to a known reactive TCR set. The reference SARS-CoV-2 TCR set came from MIRA and was filtered for enrichment in COVID-19-positive ImmuneCODE repertoires, removing public or cross-reactive TCRs. Using the MIRA antigens, annotated TCRs were further analysed by specific ORF or by position within an ORF. Breadth was defined as annotated unique rearrangements over total unique productive rearrangements; depth was the summed frequency of those rearrangements. Group comparisons of TCR breadth used two-sided Wilcoxon rank-sum tests. TCRdb stores this immuneACCESS table with in-frame sequences only. Part of the clones is absent; in the studies checked, under half of the shortfall reflects unresolved V genes, and no reason is known for the rest. For V, J and clone size, that table is used; D and trimming come from the DNA. The sample table contains some 460,000 clones; only one count was recorded for 80% to 90% of them. The ten largest clonotypes hold 1.7% of the sample.

V is reduced by 2 bases and J by 8 bases, leaving a spacing of 16 bases between them. The CDR3 sequence holds 16 residues, the cysteine and phenylalanine included. The sequence is cut down to CDR3 DNA, 48 bases in frame from base 1. CDR1 and CDR2 are read off the germline V gene (reference sequence) as MNHEY and SMNVEV. This specimen's treatment or condition label, per the study, means: around 19 received Ad26.COV2.S at low or high dose, single or two shots; about 5 received placebo; per-sample allocation not given. Repertoires of vaccine and placebo recipients were sequenced from samples collected on day 63 after the first injection. Cohort 1b enrolled roughly 25 adults aged 18-55 years at a single site in Boston, USA, between 29 July and 7 August 2020. Ad26.COV2.S was a replication-incompetent adenovirus type 26 vector that expressed a prefusion-stabilized SARS-CoV-2 spike protein derived from the original Wuhan strain.

Notes on this clone: Its specific antigen is unknown. The sample holds no much larger clone one base away, and base qualities are not on file.

The sequence was collected from a person between 18 and 60 years old who received the Ad26.COV2.S COVID-19 vaccine or a placebo. Source: peripheral blood, taken in a trial of Ad26.COV2.S vaccine versus placebo. The rearrangement combines TRBV27 with TRBJ1-6, and the D gene may be TRBD1, 6 bases matching. The DNA reads as follows: TGTGCCAGCAGTTTAAAGGGGCAGGGGACGTATTCACCCCTCCACTTT. This is translated as CASSLKGQGTYSPLHF.